Each of the 15 T cell receptor beta chains below was sequenced from the same sample in a study of response to subunit inactivated influenza vaccine. In TCRdb, the RT-PCR reads were re-called with MiXCR into one record per CDR3 protein. Of under 950,000 distinct CDR3 sequences in the sample, roughly 20% were seen once. The source material was PBMCs from blood, sampled around 5 days after vaccination. All receptors derive from a man aged 50-59 years who received an inactivated influenza vaccine.

Only a few counts were recorded for this clonotype. V usage is TRBV11-2 and J usage is TRBJ2-5, with D hard to call. Germline CDR1 SGHAT, CDR2 FQNNGV. This CDR3 spans 12 amino acids. Trimming took off 5 bases at V and 1 base at J, with 5 bases between the two ends. CDR3 sequence (DNA): TGTGCCAGCAGCAACATCCAAGAGACCCAGTACTTC. Protein: CASSNIQETQYF. Full variable domain (rest looked up from reference TRBV11-2 and TRBJ2-5): EAGVAQSPRYKIIEKRQSVAFWCNPISGHATLYWYQQILGQGPKLLIQFQNNGVVDDSQLPKDRFSAERLKGVDSTLKIQPAKLEDSAVYLCASSNIQETQYFGPGTRLLVL.

The chain combines TRBV20-1 with TRBJ2-5, with 15 bases lining up with TRBD2. Unmatched junction bases numbered 16, after V lost 4 bases and J lost 4 bases. The CDR3 contains 19 residues. Germline V gives CDR1 DFQATT, CDR2 SNEGSKA (reference sequence). The CDR3 protein is CSATSGLAGGRWSGETQYF. CDR3 DNA: TGCAGTGCTACGTCGGGACTAGCGGGGGGCCGGTGGTCGGGAGAGACCCAGTACTTC.

The chain carries TRBV5-1 and TRBJ2-7, with 10 positions matching TRBD2. The CDR3 consists of 18 residues. Unmatched junction bases numbered 14, after V lost 1 base and J lost 4 bases. Looked up from germline, CDR1 is SGHRS and CDR2 is YFSETQ. CDR3 DNA: TGCGCCAGCAGCTTGTGGTGGCGGCTAGCGGGAGAGAGTTACGAGCAGTACTTC. Its protein is CASSLWWRLAGESYEQYF.

V usage is TRBV6-2 or TRBV6-3 and J usage is TRBJ2-1; D gene uncertain. Germline V CDR1 and CDR2: MNHEY, SVGEGT. CDR3 length: 13 amino acids. V lost 0 bases to trimming and J lost 7 bases, with 7 bases between them. The CDR3 DNA reads as TGTGCCAGCAGTTACTCTGTCTTAAATGAGCAGTTCTTC. This encodes CASSYSVLNEQFF.

CDR3 residues: CSASEGVGQYF. The CDR3 DNA is TGCAGTGCTAGTGAGGGGGTCGGGCAGTACTTC. The chain carries TRBV20-1 and TRBJ2-7; D is possibly TRBD1 (6 bases). Deletions cut 3 bases from V and 9 bases from J, with 12 bases between. There are 11 residues in the CDR3. Germline-derived CDR1 and CDR2 are DFQATT and SNEGSKA (reference sequence).

This clonotype was detected only a few times. V gene TRBV10-3 combines with J gene TRBJ2-1; 11 positions match TRBD2. V lost 2 bases to trimming and J lost 6 bases; unmatched junction nucleotides: 6. Looked up from germline, CDR1 is ENHRY and CDR2 is SYGVKD. The CDR3 is made up of 16 amino acids. The chain's CDR3 is CAISERSGRAANEQFF. The DNA for the CDR3 is TGTGCCATCAGTGAGCGTAGCGGGAGGGCTGCCAATGAGCAGTTCTTC.

This clonotype was seen a handful of times. This chain's CDR3 is CASSESRVGQPQHF. CDR3 in DNA: TGTGCCAGCAGTGAATCCAGGGTGGGGCAGCCCCAGCATTTT. This chain joins TRBV25-1 and TRBJ1-5, with D possibly being TRBD1 (5 bases). V was trimmed by 1 base and J by 7 bases, leaving 11 bases between them. The germline CDR1 and CDR2 sequences are MGHDK and SYGVNS. This CDR3 spans 14 amino acids.

V usage is TRBV4-3 and J usage is TRBJ2-3; D unresolved. The CDR3 runs to 16 residues. The germline V gene has CDR1 LGHNA and CDR2 YSLEER. V was pared by 0 bases and J by 2 bases, with 12 bases between. The CDR3 loop reads CASSQDLYRTTDTQYF. CDR3 in DNA: TGCGCCAGCAGCCAAGATCTTTATCGGACCACAGATACGCAGTATTTT.

The chain has TRBV10-3 and TRBJ2-3; 14 positions agree with TRBD2. CDR3 length equals 16 residues. The germline V gene encodes CDR1 ENHRY and CDR2 SYGVKD. V lost 4 bases, J lost 5 bases, and 5 bases stayed unmatched. CDR3 DNA: TGTGCCATCAGTGGACTAGCGGGGGGGCCAAGAGATACGCAGTATTTT. Translating it yields CAISGLAGGPRDTQYF.

The V call is TRBV28, the J call TRBJ2-5; D may be TRBD2 (5 bases). Deletions cut 4 bases from V and 5 bases from J, with 14 bases between. CDR1 and CDR2 (germline): MDHEN, SYDVKM. The CDR3 has 14 residues. DNA for the CDR3: TGTGCCAGCAGTTCAGCCCGCGGGTGGGAGACCCAGTACTTC. Residues: CASSSARGWETQYF.

This clonotype was recorded a few times. The CDR3, as DNA: TGTGCCAGCAGCCCCCAAGGGGTTCCGACCGGGGAGCTGTTTTTT. Its translation is CASSPQGVPTGELFF. This rearrangement joins TRBV9 to TRBJ2-2; TRBD1 is a possible D gene (5 bases). The CDR3 length is 15 residues. Trimming stripped 4 bases from V and 5 bases from J, with 15 bases between. Germline V gene data show CDR1 as SGDLS and CDR2 as YYNGEE.

The V call is TRBV7-2, the J call TRBJ1-6, with D hard to call. This CDR3 region has 12 residues. CDR1 is SGHTA, CDR2 FQGNSA, per germline. The V gene lost 2 bases and the J gene lost 9 bases, with 5 bases spanning the gap. CDR3 loop: CASSLIPSPLHF. In DNA form, the CDR3 reads TGTGCCAGCAGCTTAATTCCTTCACCCCTCCACTTT.

In this sample, this clonotype turned up many times. The chain uses TRBV5-1 and TRBJ2-5; perhaps TRBD2 as D (6 bases). CDR1 is SGHRS, CDR2 YFSETQ, per germline. V shed 4 bases and J shed 5 bases, with 6 bases lying between them. CDR3 size: 11 residues. CDR3 in amino acids: CASSAGETQYF. CDR3 nucleotides: TGCGCCAGCAGCGCGGGGGAGACCCAGTACTTC.

The chain couples TRBV15 to TRBJ1-2; D is unclear. The CDR3 spans 13 residues. Trimming stripped 0 bases from V and 4 bases from J, with 6 bases between. Germline CDR1 is LNHNV and CDR2 is YYDKDF (reference sequence). The CDR3 DNA reads as TGTGCCACCAGCAGAGATGGCAGCTATGGCTACACCTTC. Amino acids: CATSRDGSYGYTF.

This chain links TRBV7-6 with TRBJ1-3; weak D call: TRBD1 (5 bases). V dropped 6 bases and J dropped 6 bases, with 15 bases sitting between them. Germline CDR1 and CDR2: SGHVS and FNYEAQ. The CDR3 is made up of 14 amino acids. This chain's CDR3 is CASRPGRGLNTIYF. The DNA of the CDR3 is TGTGCCAGCAGACCGGGACGAGGATTAAACACCATATATTTT.